The 18 T cell receptor beta chains listed next were all sequenced from one sample in a study of T-cell reconstitution after alpha-beta-depleted transplantation in children. Using unique molecular identifiers, the investigators prepared the TCRbeta library. TCRdb reprocessed the PCR reads with MiXCR, giving one entry per CDR3 protein. The table has roughly 790,000 distinct CDR3 sequences, roughly 15% seen once; the top ten hold 5%. The sample consisted of PBMCs, mostly from graft donor cells, taken 360 days after TCRalphabeta/CD19-depleted stem cell transplant. These receptors came from a male patient between 10 and 17 years old who had a stem cell transplant for acute lymphoblastic leukemia, so the T cells may come from the graft donor.

The chain links TRBV7-6 to TRBJ2-7; no clear D. V gave up 2 bases and J gave up 7 bases, with 9 bases separating them. This CDR3 has 12 residues. In germline, CDR1 is SGHVS, CDR2 FNYEAQ. The CDR3 is CASSLSIGEQYF. For the CDR3, the DNA is TGTGCCAGCAGCTTAAGTATTGGGGAGCAGTACTTC.

This clonotype was recorded a few times. The V and J genes are TRBV18 and TRBJ2-1; TRBD2 is a possible D gene (6 bases). V lost 0 bases to trimming and J lost 4 bases, with 13 bases between them. This CDR3 is built from 16 residues. Germline values: CDR1 KGHSH, CDR2 LQKENI. The CDR3 region is CASSPPALAGYNEQFF. CDR3 nucleotide sequence: TGTGCCAGCTCACCACCGGCACTAGCTGGTTACAATGAGCAGTTCTTC.

This clonotype was counted between two and nine times. This rearrangement joins TRBV24-1 to TRBJ1-5; 7 bases map to TRBD1. CDR1 and CDR2 (germline): KGHDR, SFDVKD. Trimming cost V 5 bases and J 4 bases; bases outside gene matches: 10. The CDR3 loop spans 16 amino acids. The CDR3 nucleotides read TGTGCCACCAGTGCTAGACAGGGCCTACTGAATCAGCCCCAGCATTTT. Its protein is CATSARQGLLNQPQHF.

This clonotype was counted a few times. The rearrangement links TRBV5-1 to TRBJ2-5, with 10 bases that match TRBD2. Trimming removed 2 bases from V and 6 bases from J; junction bases left unmatched: 7. The germline V gene has CDR1 SGHRS and CDR2 YFSETQ. The CDR3 is 15 amino acids. CDR3 in DNA: TGCGCCAGCAGCTTTGGACTAGCGGTCCCCCAGACCCAGTACTTC. This gives the protein CASSFGLAVPQTQYF.

The chain combines TRBV7-9 with TRBJ2-2; weak D call: TRBD2 (5 bases). The V gene lost 6 bases and the J gene lost 1 base, with 12 bases spanning the gap. This CDR3 region has 15 residues. Germline CDR1 reads SEHNR; CDR2 reads FQNEAQ (reference sequence). CDR3 nucleotides: TGTGCCAGCAGTGGGAGCGTTTGGAACACCGGGGAGCTGTTTTTT. This translates into CASSGSVWNTGELFF.

The chain is built from TRBV5-1 and TRBJ2-1; D gene unclear. The CDR3 loop spans 16 amino acids. The V gene's germline CDR1 is SGHRS and CDR2 YFSETQ. The ends were cut back, 0 bases at V and 4 bases at J, with 14 bases in the middle. Here the CDR3 reads CASSLVSGEKYNEQFF. CDR3 DNA sequence: TGCGCCAGCAGCTTGGTGTCAGGCGAAAAGTACAATGAGCAGTTCTTC. Using reference TRBV5-1 and TRBJ2-1 for the parts outside the CDR3, the full variable domain is KAGVTQTPRYLIKTRGQQVTLSCSPISGHRSVSWYQQTPGQGLQFLFEYFSETQRNKGNFPGRFSGRQFSNSRSEMNVSTLELGDSALYLCASSLVSGEKYNEQFFGPGTRLTVL.

This clonotype was observed many times. V is TRBV20-1 and J is TRBJ2-2; D is perhaps TRBD1 (5 bases). The V and J ends lost 0 bases and 8 bases respectively, with 7 bases between them. Germline loops: CDR1 DFQATT, CDR2 SNEGSKA (reference sequence). The CDR3 is 12 amino acids. The CDR3 protein is CSARDRAGELFF. As DNA, the CDR3 is TGCAGTGCTAGAGACAGGGCTGGGGAGCTGTTTTTT.

This clonotype was seen at least ten times. This chain joins TRBV6-1 and TRBJ2-3, with 15 bases lining up with TRBD2. Per germline, CDR1 MNHNS and CDR2 SASEGT. Unmatched junction bases numbered 4, after V lost 7 bases and J lost 2 bases. The CDR3 is 16 residues long. Here the CDR3 DNA reads TGTGCCAGCATGAGGACTAGCGGGAGGGCCACAGATACGCAGTATTTT. This encodes CASMRTSGRATDTQYF.

This clonotype appeared a few times. This chain joins TRBV21-1 and TRBJ2-6; whether TRBD1, the table's D call, matches the DNA was not checked. TRBV21-1 is designated a pseudogene. This CDR3 has 17 amino acids. The CDR3 nucleotides read TGTGCCAGCAGCAGGGGACAGGGGTTCTCTGGGGCCAACGTCCTGACTTTC. Amino acids: CASSRGQGFSGANVLTF.

J is TRBJ2-3 and V is TRBV12-3 or TRBV12-4; D may be TRBD2 (6 bases). The CDR3 is 15 amino acids. Trimming pared 5 bases from V and 1 base from J, leaving 13 bases between. CDR3 sequence (DNA): TGTGCCAGCAGTCATGAGACTAGAGGCACAGATACGCAGTATTTT. It is translated as CASSHETRGTDTQYF.

The chain uses TRBV13 and TRBJ2-7, with D perhaps matching TRBD1 or TRBD2 (6 bases each). Germline V gene data show CDR1 as PRHDT and CDR2 as FYEKMQ (reference sequence). The V gene lost 2 bases and the J gene lost 2 bases, with 19 bases spanning the gap. This CDR3 is 17 amino acids long. The CDR3 coding sequence is TGTGCCAGCAGCTTAAGCCTCCTGGGGGGCGGGACCTACGAGCAGTACTTC. Its protein product is CASSLSLLGGGTYEQYF.

This clonotype appeared a few times. The chain couples TRBV29-1 to TRBJ2-7, with D perhaps matching TRBD1 (5 bases). CDR3 length: 13 residues. The V end was cut by 5 bases, the J end by 3 bases, with 14 bases between. Germline CDR1 is SQVTM and CDR2 is ANQGSEA. The CDR3 loop is CSVRTRRDYEQYF. Written as DNA, the CDR3 is TGCAGCGTTCGGACAAGACGAGACTACGAGCAGTACTTC.

The chain is built from TRBV7-3 and TRBJ2-3; 7 bases agree with TRBD2. CDR1 and CDR2 from the germline V gene are SGHTA and FQGTGA. The CDR3 is 16 amino acids. V shed 5 bases and J 4 bases; nucleotides not matched to a gene: 12. The CDR3 bases are TGTGCCAGCAGCAGGTCGCGGGAGATGGATGCAGATACGCAGTATTTT. Residues: CASSRSREMDADTQYF.

The chain employs TRBV7-2 and TRBJ2-7; possibly TRBD1 for D (6 bases). CDR1 and CDR2 from the germline V gene are SGHTA and FQGNSA. V lost 1 base to trimming and J lost 3 bases, with 10 bases between them. This CDR3 contains 14 residues. The CDR3 coding sequence is TGTGCCAGCAGCTTAGACCCCAGGGGCTACGAGCAGTACTTC. Amino acids: CASSLDPRGYEQYF.

This clonotype was found a few times. The chain has TRBV7-9 and TRBJ2-3, with D possibly being TRBD1 (6 bases). V was trimmed by 6 bases and J by 6 bases, leaving 10 bases between them. CDR1 is SEHNR, CDR2 FQNEAQ, per germline (reference sequence). The CDR3 is made up of 12 amino acids. The chain's CDR3 is CASRWTDDTQYF. Here the CDR3 DNA reads TGTGCCAGCAGATGGACAGACGATACGCAGTATTTT.

The J gene is TRBJ2-5, the V gene TRBV20-1, with a weak D call TRBD2 (7 bases). V dropped 2 bases and J dropped 5 bases, with 24 bases sitting between them. Germline V gene sequence: CDR1 DFQATT, CDR2 SNEGSKA (reference sequence). This CDR3 has 17 amino acids. Here the CDR3 DNA reads TGCAGTGCTAGATCGGGGGGCGCGAGCACCGGTCGGGAGACCCAGTACTTC. Protein product: CSARSGGASTGRETQYF.

CDR3 protein: CASIGLAGKSTDTQYF. The CDR3 bases are TGTGCCAGCATCGGCCTAGCGGGAAAAAGCACAGATACGCAGTATTTT. J is TRBJ2-3 and V is TRBV2; 9 bases fit TRBD2. Germline trimming cut 7 bases from V and 0 bases from J; bases unmatched to any gene: 8. Germline V gene sequence: CDR1 SNHLY, CDR2 FYNNEI. The CDR3 length is 16 residues.

This chain uses TRBV6-1 with TRBJ2-1; TRBD2 aligns across 12 bases. Trimming took 6 bases from V and 6 from J; bases not matched to a gene: 3. The V gene's germline CDR1 is MNHNS and CDR2 SASEGT. The CDR3 is made up of 14 amino acids. CDR3 coding DNA: TGTGCCAGCAGGACTAGCGGGGGAGGCAATGAGCAGTTCTTC. Translation: CASRTSGGGNEQFF.